A selection of T cell receptor beta chains follows, all from one sample in a study of cytomegalovirus exposure and HLA in healthy donors. Profiling relied on immunoSEQ multiplex PCR, and the TCRdb table lists in-frame clones only, not all of them. The top ten clones hold 0.9% to 1.1% of a sample with approximately 160,000 clones, around 77% of them seen once. The material sequenced was PBMCs. Every receptor here comes from a woman aged 40 to 49 in good health and CMV-seronegative. Each CDR3 is given with its conserved first and last residue. D genes are given only for firm matches. A clone size is listed for some rows: how often the clone was seen (once, few, many), or a class if it is expanded.

d_call	v_call	cdr3_length	clone_size	j_call	cdr3_aa	cdr3_nt
TRBD2	TRBV11-3	15	NA	TRBJ2-7	CASSSGTSGRGEQYF	TGTGCCAGCAGCTCCGGGACTAGCGGGAGGGGGGAGCAGTACTTC
NA	TRBV14	15	NA	TRBJ2-7	CASSRSPSSSYEQYF	TGTGCCAGCAGCCGTAGCCCGTCCTCCTCCTACGAGCAGTACTTC
NA	TRBV4-2	17	NA	TRBJ1-5	CASSAEGARTGNQPQHF	TGTGCCAGCAGCGCGGAAGGGGCCCGGACAGGCAATCAGCCCCAGCATTTT
NA	TRBV7-6	14	NA	TRBJ2-1	CASSLALSHNEQFF	TGTGCCAGCAGCTTAGCCCTCTCTCACAATGAGCAGTTCTTC
NA	TRBV10-3	13	once	TRBJ1-1	CAIMRQVNTEAFF	TGTGCCATCATGAGGCAAGTGAACACTGAAGCTTTCTTT
TRBD1	TRBV28	14	NA	TRBJ2-7	CASSTGQGAYEQYF	TGTGCCAGCAGCACGGGACAGGGGGCCTACGAGCAGTACTTC
NA	TRBV6-1	15	NA	TRBJ1-5	CASRNQGRSNQPQHF	TGTGCCAGCAGGAATCAGGGAAGGAGCAATCAGCCCCAGCATTTT
TRBD2	TRBV27	16	NA	TRBJ2-7	CASSPRLAGRSYEQYF	TGTGCCAGCAGTCCGCGACTAGCGGGAAGAAGCTACGAGCAGTACTTC
NA	TRBV30	13	NA	TRBJ1-1	CAWETLGGTEAFF	TGTGCCTGGGAAACGTTGGGGGGCACTGAAGCTTTCTTT
TRBD2	TRBV29-1	14	NA	TRBJ2-1	CSVERLAGVNEQFF	TGCAGCGTTGAAAGGCTAGCGGGAGTAAATGAGCAGTTCTTC
NA	TRBV28	13	NA	TRBJ2-7	CASSSPGGYEQYF	TGTGCCAGCAGTTCCCCTGGGGGCTACGAGCAGTACTTC
TRBD1	TRBV30	17	NA	TRBJ2-4	CAWSVIPTGFDKNIQYF	TGTGCCTGGAGTGTTATCCCGACAGGGTTCGACAAAAACATTCAGTACTTC
TRBD1	TRBV7-9	13	few	TRBJ1-2	CASSLGGTAGYTF	TGTGCCAGCAGCCTAGGGGGGACAGCTGGCTACACCTTC
TRBD2	TRBV6-1	16	NA	TRBJ2-1	CASSDRTSGVNNEQFF	TGTGCCAGCAGTGACCGGACTAGCGGGGTTAACAATGAGCAGTTCTTC
TRBD1	TRBV7-6	16	NA	TRBJ2-1	CASSPGTGGHYNEQFF	TGTGCCAGCAGCCCCGGGACAGGGGGTCACTACAATGAGCAGTTCTTC
NA	TRBV5-4	14	NA	TRBJ1-1	CASSLDRQNTEAFF	TGTGCCAGCAGCTTGGACAGGCAGAACACTGAAGCTTTCTTT
NA	TRBV10-3	15	NA	TRBJ2-2	CAISGIRDNTGELFF	TGTGCCATCAGTGGAATCAGGGATAACACCGGGGAGCTGTTTTTT
NA	TRBV19	13	NA	TRBJ2-7	CASSIQGLREQYF	TGTGCCAGTAGTATACAGGGCCTTCGGGAGCAGTACTTC
NA	TRBV29-1	11	NA	TRBJ2-3	CSSLHTDTQYF	TGCAGCTCACTTCACACAGATACGCAGTATTTT
TRBD1	TRBV9	14	NA	TRBJ1-5	CASSGQGLNQPQHF	TGTGCCAGCAGTGGACAGGGCCTCAATCAGCCCCAGCATTTT
NA	TRBV28	14	NA	TRBJ2-7	CASSLSGGHNEQYF	TGTGCCAGCAGTTTATCCGGGGGGCACAACGAGCAGTACTTC
NA	TRBV28	15	NA	TRBJ2-2	CATSPSGTSTGELFF	TGTGCCACAAGCCCCTCCGGGACTTCCACCGGGGAGCTGTTTTTT
TRBD1	TRBV6-1	14	NA	TRBJ1-1	CASSERGQGGEAFF	TGTGCCAGCAGTGAACGGGGACAGGGGGGTGAAGCTTTCTTT
TRBD2	TRBV5-1	16	NA	TRBJ2-5	CASSPRIAGSGETQYF	TGCGCCAGCAGCCCGAGGATAGCGGGATCGGGGGAGACCCAGTACTTC
NA	TRBV7-8	19	NA	TRBJ2-5	CASSLRDTSTLSPQETQYF	TGTGCCAGCAGCTTACGGGACACCTCGACCCTAAGCCCCCAAGAGACCCAGTACTTC
NA	TRBV7-9	15	once	TRBJ2-1	CASSRPGEGRGEQFF	TGTGCCAGCAGCCGCCCAGGGGAGGGACGAGGAGAGCAGTTCTTC
NA	TRBV7-9	13	NA	TRBJ1-1	CASRATGLDEAFF	TGTGCCAGCAGGGCCACAGGGTTGGATGAAGCTTTCTTT
NA	TRBV2	14	NA	TRBJ1-5	CASSGAPGNQPQHF	TGTGCCAGCAGTGGGGCACCGGGCAATCAGCCCCAGCATTTT
TRBD2	TRBV9	13	NA	TRBJ2-1	CASSSSGYNEQFF	TGTGCCAGCAGCTCTAGCGGATACAATGAGCAGTTCTTC
NA	TRBV7-6	15	NA	TRBJ2-7	CASSLFGQPADEQYF	TGTGCCAGCAGCTTATTCGGTCAACCGGCGGACGAGCAGTACTTC
NA	TRBV11-3	12	NA	TRBJ2-2	CASSLVYGELFF	TGTGCCAGCAGCTTAGTATACGGGGAGCTGTTTTTT
NA	TRBV5-1	13	NA	TRBJ2-7	CASSLQGYYEQYF	TGCGCCAGCAGCTTGCAGGGGTACTACGAGCAGTACTTC
NA	TRBV2	13	once	TRBJ2-3	CASSVGKRDTQYF	TGTGCCAGCAGCGTCGGGAAACGAGATACGCAGTATTTT
NA	TRBV9	12	NA	TRBJ1-1	CASSPQGIRAFF	TGTGCCAGCAGCCCCCAGGGGATACGGGCTTTCTTT
NA	TRBV2	17	NA	TRBJ2-3	CASRRGRGGRSTDTQYF	TGTGCCAGCAGGAGGGGGAGGGGGGGCAGAAGCACAGATACGCAGTATTTT
NA	TRBV19	14	NA	TRBJ1-3	CASSFELSGNTIYF	TGTGCCAGTAGTTTTGAGTTATCTGGAAACACCATATATTTT
NA	TRBV5-1	15	few	TRBJ2-7	CASSLSGTFVDEQYF	TGCGCCAGCAGCTTGAGCGGGACATTCGTGGACGAGCAGTACTTC
NA	TRBV18	12	NA	TRBJ1-1	CASSPEGTEAFF	TGTGCCAGCTCACCAGAGGGCACTGAAGCTTTCTTT
TRBD2	TRBV2	13	NA	TRBJ2-7	CASKREGVDEQYF	TGTGCCAGCAAGAGGGAGGGAGTCGACGAGCAGTACTTC
NA	TRBV7-3	13	NA	TRBJ1-5	CASPVGGNQPQHF	TGTGCCAGCCCGGTAGGGGGCAATCAGCCCCAGCATTTT
TRBD2	TRBV19	16	medium-sized	TRBJ2-3	CASSMIAGEGTDTQYF	TGTGCCAGTAGTATGATAGCGGGAGAAGGCACAGATACGCAGTATTTT
NA	TRBV6-1	16	NA	TRBJ1-1	CASSEGFRGLNTEAFF	TGTGCCAGCAGTGAAGGGTTTAGAGGGCTTAACACTGAAGCTTTCTTT
TRBD2	TRBV23-1	16	NA	TRBJ2-7	CASSQLGGRSSYEQYF	TGCGCCAGCAGTCAATTGGGCGGGAGGAGCTCCTACGAGCAGTACTTC
NA	TRBV7-9	16	NA	TRBJ2-2	CASSFAAASNTGELFF	TGTGCCAGCAGCTTTGCGGCGGCCTCGAACACCGGGGAGCTGTTTTTT
NA	TRBV29-1	10	few	TRBJ2-3	CSVVADTQYF	TGCAGCGTTGTAGCAGATACGCAGTATTTT
NA	TRBV9	15	NA	TRBJ2-1	CASSPRQAGYNEQFF	TGTGCCAGCAGCCCCCGGCAGGCCGGCTACAATGAGCAGTTCTTC
TRBD1	TRBV27	14	NA	TRBJ1-4	CASAKDWTGEKLFF	TGTGCCAGCGCGAAGGACTGGACAGGGGAAAAACTGTTTTTT
TRBD2	TRBV29-1	19	NA	TRBJ2-1	CSVEGGLDRVRQPPNEQFF	TGCAGCGTTGAGGGAGGACTAGATAGGGTGCGGCAACCTCCCAATGAGCAGTTCTTC
TRBD1	TRBV6-1	15	NA	TRBJ2-7	CASNYNRGTSYEQYF	TGTGCCAGCAATTATAACAGGGGAACTTCCTACGAGCAGTACTTC
TRBD1	TRBV19	16	NA	TRBJ1-5	CASSIRTGPRYQPQHF	TGTGCCAGTAGTATAAGGACAGGCCCTCGGTATCAGCCCCAGCATTTT
NA	TRBV6-5	13	NA	TRBJ1-2	CASSPESSRGYTF	TGTGCCAGCAGCCCGGAGTCGTCTCGAGGCTACACCTTC
NA	TRBV7-9	14	NA	TRBJ1-2	CASSLNQGFDGYTF	TGTGCCAGCAGCTTAAATCAGGGTTTTGATGGCTACACCTTC
TRBD1	TRBV27	15	NA	TRBJ2-7	CASSLYRGEGYEQYF	TGTGCCAGCAGCCTTTACAGGGGGGAAGGATACGAGCAGTACTTC
NA	TRBV6-1	14	NA	TRBJ1-4	CASRGAGTNEKLFF	TGTGCCAGCAGAGGGGCCGGCACTAATGAAAAACTGTTTTTT
NA	TRBV2	11	NA	TRBJ2-3	CASTVLNTQYF	TGTGCCAGCACGGTCCTAAATACGCAGTATTTT
TRBD2	TRBV7-6	16	NA	TRBJ2-1	CASSPPSGSVAGEQFF	TGTGCCAGCAGCCCCCCCAGCGGGAGTGTCGCGGGTGAGCAGTTCTTC
NA	TRBV7-2	13	NA	TRBJ2-7	CASSFSGIYEQYF	TGTGCCAGCAGCTTTTCAGGGATCTACGAGCAGTACTTC
NA	TRBV5-1	13	NA	TRBJ1-1	CASSPGGLTEAFF	TGCGCCAGCAGTCCTGGGGGGTTGACTGAAGCTTTCTTT
TRBD2	TRBV27	17	few	TRBJ2-1	CASSPSGLAGLYNEQFF	TGTGCCAGCAGTCCGTCCGGACTAGCGGGATTATACAATGAGCAGTTCTTC
NA	TRBV5-1	13	few	TRBJ2-2	CASSTQGTGELFF	TGCGCCAGCAGCACACAGGGCACCGGGGAGCTGTTTTTT